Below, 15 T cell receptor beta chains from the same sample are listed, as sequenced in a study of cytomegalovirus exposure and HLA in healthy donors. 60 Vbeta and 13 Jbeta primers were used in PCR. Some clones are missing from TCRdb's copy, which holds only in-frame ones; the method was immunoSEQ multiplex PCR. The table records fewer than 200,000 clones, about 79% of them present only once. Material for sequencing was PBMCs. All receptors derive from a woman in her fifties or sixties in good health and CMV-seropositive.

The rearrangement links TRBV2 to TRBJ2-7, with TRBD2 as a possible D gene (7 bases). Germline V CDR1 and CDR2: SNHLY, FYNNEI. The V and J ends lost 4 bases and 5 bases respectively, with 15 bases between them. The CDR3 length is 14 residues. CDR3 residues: CASSVGGLANEQYF. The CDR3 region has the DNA TGTGCCAGCAGTGTCGGGGGGCTGGCAAACGAGCAGTACTTC. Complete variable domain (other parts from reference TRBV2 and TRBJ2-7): EPEVTQTPSHQVTQMGQEVILRCVPISNHLYFYWYRQILGQKVEFLVSFYNNEISEKSEIFDDQFSVERPDGSNFTLKIRSTKLEDSAMYFCASSVGGLANEQYFGPGTRLTVT.

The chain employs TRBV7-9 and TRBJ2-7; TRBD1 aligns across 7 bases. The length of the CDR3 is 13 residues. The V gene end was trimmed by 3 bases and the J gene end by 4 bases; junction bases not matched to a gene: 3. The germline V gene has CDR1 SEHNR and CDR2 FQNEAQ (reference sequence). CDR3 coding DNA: TGTGCCAGCAGCTTCGGGACAGATTACGAGCAGTACTTC. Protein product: CASSFGTDYEQYF.

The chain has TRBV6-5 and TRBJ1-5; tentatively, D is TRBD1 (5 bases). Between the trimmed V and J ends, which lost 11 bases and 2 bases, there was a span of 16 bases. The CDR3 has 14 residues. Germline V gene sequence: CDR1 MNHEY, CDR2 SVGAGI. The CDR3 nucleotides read TGTGCCTCAAAAGGGGCTCGAGGCAATCAGCCCCAGCATTTT. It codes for CASKGARGNQPQHF.

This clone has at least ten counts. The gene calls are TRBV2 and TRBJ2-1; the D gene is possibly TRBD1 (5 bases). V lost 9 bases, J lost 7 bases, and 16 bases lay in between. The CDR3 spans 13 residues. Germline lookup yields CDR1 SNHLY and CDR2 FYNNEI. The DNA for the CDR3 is TGTGCCAGTGAACGTACAGGTCCGAATGAGCAGTTCTTC. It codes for CASERTGPNEQFF.

The CDR3 nucleotides read TGTGCCAGCAGCCGTGGACAGGGGGCATATGGCTACACCTTC. Its protein is CASSRGQGAYGYTF. The rearrangement uses TRBV5-6 and TRBJ1-2; TRBD1 agrees at 11 bases. This CDR3 is 14 amino acids long. V lost 4 bases and J lost 5; bases outside the gene matches: 4. The germline gives CDR1 SGHDT, CDR2 YYEEEE.

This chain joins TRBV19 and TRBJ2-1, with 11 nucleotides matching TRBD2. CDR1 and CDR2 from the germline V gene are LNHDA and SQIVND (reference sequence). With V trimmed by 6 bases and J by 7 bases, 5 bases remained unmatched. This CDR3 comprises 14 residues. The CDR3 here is CASSRLAGGNEQFF. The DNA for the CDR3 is TGTGCCAGTAGCAGGCTAGCGGGGGGAAATGAGCAGTTCTTC. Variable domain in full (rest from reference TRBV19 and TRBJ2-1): DGGITQSPKYLFRKEGQNVTLSCEQNLNHDAMYWYRQDPGQGLRLIYYSQIVNDFQKGDIAEGYSVSREKKESFPLTVTSAQKNPTAFYLCASSRLAGGNEQFFGPGTRLTVL.

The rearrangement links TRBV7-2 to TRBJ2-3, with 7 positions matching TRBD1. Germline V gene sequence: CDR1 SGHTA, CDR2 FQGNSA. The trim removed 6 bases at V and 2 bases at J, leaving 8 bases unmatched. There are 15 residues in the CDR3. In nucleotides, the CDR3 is TGTGCCAGCAGACACACAGGGGCCTACACAGATACGCAGTATTTT. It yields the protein CASRHTGAYTDTQYF.

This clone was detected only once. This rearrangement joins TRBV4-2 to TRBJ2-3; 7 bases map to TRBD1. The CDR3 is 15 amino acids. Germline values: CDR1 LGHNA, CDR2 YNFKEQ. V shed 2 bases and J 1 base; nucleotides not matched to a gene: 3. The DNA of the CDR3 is TGTGCCAGCAGCCAACAGCAGGGGGGCACAGATACGCAGTATTTT. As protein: CASSQQQGGTDTQYF.

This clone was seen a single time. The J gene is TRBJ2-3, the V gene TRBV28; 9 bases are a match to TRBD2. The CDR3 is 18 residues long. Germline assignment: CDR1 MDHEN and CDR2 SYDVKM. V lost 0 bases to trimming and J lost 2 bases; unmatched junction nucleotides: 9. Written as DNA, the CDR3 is TGTGCCAGCAGTTTATGGGTTGGTAGCGGGGGATCCACAGATACGCAGTATTTT. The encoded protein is CASSLWVGSGGSTDTQYF.

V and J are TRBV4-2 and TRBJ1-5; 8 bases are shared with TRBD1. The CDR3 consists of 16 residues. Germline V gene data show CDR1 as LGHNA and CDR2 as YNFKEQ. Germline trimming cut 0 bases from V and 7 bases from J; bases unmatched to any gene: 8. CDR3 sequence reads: CASSQEPTGGRQPQHF. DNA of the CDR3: TGTGCCAGCAGCCAAGAACCCACAGGGGGACGCCAGCCCCAGCATTTT.

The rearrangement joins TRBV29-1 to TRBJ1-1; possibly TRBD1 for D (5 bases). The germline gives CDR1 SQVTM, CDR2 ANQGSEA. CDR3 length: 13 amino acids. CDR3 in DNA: TGCAGACTCCTAACGGGGGATTACACTGAAGCTTTCTTT. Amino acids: CRLLTGDYTEAFF. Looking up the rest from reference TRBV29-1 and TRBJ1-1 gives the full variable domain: SAVISQKPSRDICQRGTSLTIQCQVDSQVTMMFWYRQQPGQSLTLIATANQGSEATYESGFVIDKFPISRPNLTFSTLTVSNMSPEDSSIYLCRLLTGDYTEAFFGQGTRLTVV.

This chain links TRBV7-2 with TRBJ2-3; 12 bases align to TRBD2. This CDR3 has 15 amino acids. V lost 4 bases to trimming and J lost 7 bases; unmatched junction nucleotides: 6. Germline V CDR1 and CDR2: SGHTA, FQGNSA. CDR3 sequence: CASSYLAGGLNTQYF. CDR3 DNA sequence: TGTGCCAGCAGCTACCTAGCGGGGGGGCTGAATACGCAGTATTTT.

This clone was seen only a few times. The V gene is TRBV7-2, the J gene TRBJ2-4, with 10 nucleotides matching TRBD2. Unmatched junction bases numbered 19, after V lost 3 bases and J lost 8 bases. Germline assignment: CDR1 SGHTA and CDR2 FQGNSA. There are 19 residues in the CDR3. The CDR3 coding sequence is TGTGCCAGCAGCTTGGACAAGGGGCTTATAGCGGGGGGCTGGGACATTCAGTACTTC. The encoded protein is CASSLDKGLIAGGWDIQYF. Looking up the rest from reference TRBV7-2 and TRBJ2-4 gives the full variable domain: GAGVSQSPSNKVTEKGKDVELRCDPISGHTALYWYRQSLGQGLEFLIYFQGNSAPDKSGLPSDRFSAERTGGSVSTLTIQRTQQEDSAVYLCASSLDKGLIAGGWDIQYFGAGTRLSVL.

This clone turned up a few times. This CDR3 reads CASSDLGLAGSFTGELFF. The CDR3, as DNA: TGCGCCAGCAGTGATTTGGGACTAGCGGGGTCGTTCACCGGGGAGCTGTTTTTT. The rearrangement joins TRBV10-1 to TRBJ2-2; TRBD2 matches 13 bases. Germline V gene data show CDR1 as WNHNN and CDR2 as SYGVQD (reference sequence). The CDR3 spans 18 residues. V shed 3 bases and J 4 bases; nucleotides not matched to a gene: 8.

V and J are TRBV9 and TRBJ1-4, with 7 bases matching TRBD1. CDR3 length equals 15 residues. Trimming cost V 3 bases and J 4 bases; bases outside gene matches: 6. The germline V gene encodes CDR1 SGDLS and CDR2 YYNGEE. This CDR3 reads CASSARQGSNEKLFF. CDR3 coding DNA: TGTGCCAGCAGCGCTCGACAGGGAAGTAATGAAAAACTGTTTTTT.